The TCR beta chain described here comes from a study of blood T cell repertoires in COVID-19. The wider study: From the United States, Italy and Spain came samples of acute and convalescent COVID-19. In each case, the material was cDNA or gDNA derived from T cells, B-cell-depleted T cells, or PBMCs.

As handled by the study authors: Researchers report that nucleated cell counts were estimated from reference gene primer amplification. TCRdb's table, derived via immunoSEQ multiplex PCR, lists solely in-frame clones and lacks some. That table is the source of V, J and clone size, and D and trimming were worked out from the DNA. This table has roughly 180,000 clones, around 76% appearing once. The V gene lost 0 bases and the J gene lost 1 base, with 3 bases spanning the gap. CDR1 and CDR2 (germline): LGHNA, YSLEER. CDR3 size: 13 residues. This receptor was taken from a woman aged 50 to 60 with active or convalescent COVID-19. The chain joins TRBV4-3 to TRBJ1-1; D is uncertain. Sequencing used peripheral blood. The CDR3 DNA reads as TGCGCCAGCAGCCAAGACAAGAACACTGAAGCTTTCTTT. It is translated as CASSQDKNTEAFF.